This T cell receptor beta chain was retrieved from a study of CD8+ T cells in alopecia areata (dated by TCRdb to the late 2010s). Study-wide context: Treated patients were enrolled in an open-label pilot trial of oral tofacitinib, 5 to 10 mg twice daily, for moderate-to-severe alopecia areata. Scalp clonality was compared across normal scalp (n=4), patchy alopecia areata scalp (n=8), and alopecia totalis/universalis scalp (n=8). Tofacitinib-treated patients had biopsies at baseline and at 4 and 24 weeks of treatment, with a later scalp biopsy in several patients. Human TCRbeta sequencing covered scalp tissue and sorted CD4+ and CD8+ peripheral blood T cells from patchy and totalis/universalis alopecia areata patients and healthy controls. RNA came from the PAXgene miRNA kit for fixed scalp, the miRNeasy kit for PBMCs, and the RNeasy kit for mouse skin. Patients received tofacitinib for 6 to 18 months and were then followed off drug for 6 months to check for delayed response and recurrence. High-throughput TCRbeta sequencing was used to examine T cell clonal expansion in alopecia areata in both the C3H/HeJ mouse model and human patients. Amplification of TCRbeta CDR3 regions was done by immunoSEQ multiplex PCR using 35 Vbeta forward primers and 13 Jbeta reverse primers. Disease severity in treated patients was measured with the SALT score, which quantifies the percentage of affected scalp surface area.

The germline V and J ends show losses of 5 bases and 5 bases respectively, and no gene match explains 8 bases of the junction. As encoded in the germline V gene (reference sequence), CDR1 is GTSNPN while CDR2 is SVGIG. The CDR3 runs 13 amino acids, cysteine and phenylalanine included. The sequence is cut down to CDR3 DNA, 39 bases in frame from base 1. The sample's time point, from its label and the paper: more than 3 weeks on oral tofacitinib. In the paper's terms, the treatment or condition label means: oral pan-JAK inhibitor, 5-10 mg twice daily. Lesional scalp punch biopsies and peripheral blood were obtained from alopecia areata patients. PBMCs were separated by density centrifugation and stained for CD3, CD4 and CD8, after which CD4+ and CD8+ T cells were sorted on a FACSAria. This clone has more than one count but fewer than ten. What antigen it recognizes has not been identified. Base quality data are lacking; no much larger clone is found one base away.

Library generation was performed with the immunoSEQ multiplex PCR assay. To provide template for TCR sequencing, every sample had RNA extracted and reverse transcribed into cDNA. First-strand cDNA was synthesized using SuperScript III with a 2:1 mix of oligo-dT and random hexamers. A synthetic immune receptor repertoire was used to gauge amplification bias, and whatever bias remained was removed computationally. For the original study's pipeline: Raw reads were preprocessed to remove errors, and CDR3 was defined according to IMGT conventions as the region from the conserved cysteine to phenylalanine. Clonality was computed as 1 minus the Shannon entropy, with the entropy normalized by log2 of the number of productive unique TCRs. Scalp TCRbeta sequences were cross-referenced with sorted blood CD4 and CD8 repertoires so that the CD4 or CD8 identity of scalp clones could be inferred. Imported from immuneACCESS, the table was reduced by TCRdb to in-frame sequences with V and J called. These copies leave out some clones; in studies compared against another copy, an unresolved V gene accounts for under half, and the cause of the remainder is not known. V, J and clone size derive from that table, while D and trimming were established from the DNA sequence. For this sample there are more than 90,000 clones; roughly three fifths appear just once. 15% to 18% of the sample goes to the ten largest clones.

The full study reports these points: Shared TCR sequences between patients were less evident than in mice, which may be partly attributable to HLA diversity in the patient population. With tofacitinib, both scalp clonality and the number of expanded CD8+ clones among the top 100 scalp clones went down significantly. During tofacitinib treatment, many expanded lesional clones stuck around in both scalp and blood, and this persistence may partly explain why relapse happens after treatment is stopped. Because the treated cohort was small and included a single nonresponder, larger studies are needed to assess links between baseline CD8+ expansion and response. Resident alphabeta T cells in normal human skin are also sequenced, complicating scalp TCR repertoire analysis, unlike mouse skin dominated by gammadelta T cells. Compared with normal scalp, lesional scalp had higher clonality and more expanded CD8+ clones, particularly in alopecia totalis/universalis, a pattern that suggests antigenic drive.

This clonotype was sampled from a human donor with alopecia areata. The specimen comprised CD8+ T cells sorted from blood, sampled at week 4, from a patient treated with tofacitinib. The receptor chain draws on TRBV30 and TRBJ2-5; 7 bases in the junction line up with TRBD1. The CDR3 region reads CAWEQGMSETQYF. The DNA sequence is as follows: TGTGCCTGGGAACAGGGGATGTCGGAGACCCAGTACTTC.